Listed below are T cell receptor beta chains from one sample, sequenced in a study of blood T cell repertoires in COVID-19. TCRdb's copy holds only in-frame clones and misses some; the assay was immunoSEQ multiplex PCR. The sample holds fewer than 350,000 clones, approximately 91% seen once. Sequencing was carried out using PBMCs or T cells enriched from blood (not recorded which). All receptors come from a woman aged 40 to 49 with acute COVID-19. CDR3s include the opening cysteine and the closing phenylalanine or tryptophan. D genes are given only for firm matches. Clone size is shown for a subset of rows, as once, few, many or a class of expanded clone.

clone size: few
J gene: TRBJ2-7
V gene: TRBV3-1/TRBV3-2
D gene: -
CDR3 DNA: TGTGCCAGCAGCCAATTCGGGGGAGCGTACGAGCAGTACTTC
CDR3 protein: CASSQFGGAYEQYF

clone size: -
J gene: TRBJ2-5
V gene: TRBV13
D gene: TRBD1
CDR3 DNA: TGTGCCAGCAGCTTAGGGGGACAGAGACAAGAGACCCAGTACTTC
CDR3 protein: CASSLGGQRQETQYF

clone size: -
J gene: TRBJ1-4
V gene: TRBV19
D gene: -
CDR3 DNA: TGTGCCAGTAATTTCGGGACATCTAATGAAAAACTGTTTTTT
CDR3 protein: CASNFGTSNEKLFF

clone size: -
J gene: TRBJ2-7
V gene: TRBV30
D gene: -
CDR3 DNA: TGTGCCTGGGGGGGACATACCTACGAGCAGTACTTC
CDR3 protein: CAWGGHTYEQYF

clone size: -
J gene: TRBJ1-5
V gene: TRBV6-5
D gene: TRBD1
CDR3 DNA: TGTGCCAGCAGTTACTCTACAGGGGACAATCAGCCCCAGCATTTT
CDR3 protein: CASSYSTGDNQPQHF

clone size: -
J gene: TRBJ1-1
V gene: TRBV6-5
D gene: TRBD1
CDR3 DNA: TGTGCCAGCATGACAGGGGCCGGCACTGAAGCTTTCTTT
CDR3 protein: CASMTGAGTEAFF

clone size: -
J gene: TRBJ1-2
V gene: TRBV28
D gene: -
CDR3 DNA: TGTGCCAGCAGGGGCCGGGAAAGGCCGGTTAACTATGGCTACACCTTC
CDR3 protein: CASRGRERPVNYGYTF

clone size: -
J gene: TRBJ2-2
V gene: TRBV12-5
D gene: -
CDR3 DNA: TGTGCTAGTGGTTTGGGCTTGACTCGGGGAATAAGGCCCGCGAACACCGGGGAGCTGTTTTTT
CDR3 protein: CASGLGLTRGIRPANTGELFF

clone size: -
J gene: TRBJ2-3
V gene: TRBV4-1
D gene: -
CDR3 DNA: TGCGCCAGCAGCTGGCGGTTAAGCACAGATACGCAGTATTTT
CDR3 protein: CASSWRLSTDTQYF

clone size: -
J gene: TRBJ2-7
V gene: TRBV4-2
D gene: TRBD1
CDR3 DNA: TGTGCCAGCAGCCAAACCGGGACAGGTAACTACGAGCAGTACTTC
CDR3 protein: CASSQTGTGNYEQYF

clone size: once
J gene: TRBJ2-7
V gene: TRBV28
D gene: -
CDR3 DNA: TGTGCCACCAGAGTGTCAGGCCCCTACGAGCAGTACTTC
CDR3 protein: CATRVSGPYEQYF

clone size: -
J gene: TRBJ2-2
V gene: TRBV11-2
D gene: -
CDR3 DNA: TGTGCCAGCAGCCCGAGGTCCGTACCCGGGGAGCTGTTTTTT
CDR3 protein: CASSPRSVPGELFF

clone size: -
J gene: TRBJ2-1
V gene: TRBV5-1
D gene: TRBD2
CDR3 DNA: TGCGCCAGCAGCTTTAGCGGGAGTGTCGCCTACAATGAGCAGTTCTTC
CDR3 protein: CASSFSGSVAYNEQFF

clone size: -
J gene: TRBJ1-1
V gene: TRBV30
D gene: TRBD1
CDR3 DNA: TGTGCCCGCACGGGACAGTCGAACACTGAAGCTTTCTTT
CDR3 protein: CARTGQSNTEAFF

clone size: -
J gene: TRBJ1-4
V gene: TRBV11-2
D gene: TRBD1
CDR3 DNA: TGTGCCAGCAGCAGAGGGACAGGGGGAGTTGAAAAACTGTTTTTT
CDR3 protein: CASSRGTGGVEKLFF

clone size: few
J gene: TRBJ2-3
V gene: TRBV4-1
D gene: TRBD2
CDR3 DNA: TGCGCCAGCAGCCAAGATAGGACTAGCTACGGTGGTACAGATACGCAGTATTTT
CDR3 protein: CASSQDRTSYGGTDTQYF

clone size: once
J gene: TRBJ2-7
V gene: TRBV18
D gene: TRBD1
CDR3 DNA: TGTGCCAGCTCACCGGGACAGGGAAGCGAGCAGTACTTC
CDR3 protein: CASSPGQGSEQYF

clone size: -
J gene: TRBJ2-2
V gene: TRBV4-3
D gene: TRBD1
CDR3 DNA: TGCGCCAGCAGCCAAGGGACAGGGAATAGCGGGGAGCTGTTTTTT
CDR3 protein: CASSQGTGNSGELFF

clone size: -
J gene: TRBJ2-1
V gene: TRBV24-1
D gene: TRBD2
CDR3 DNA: TGTGCCACCAGTGAAGTCGGGAGGAGCGATGAGCAGTTCTTC
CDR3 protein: CATSEVGRSDEQFF

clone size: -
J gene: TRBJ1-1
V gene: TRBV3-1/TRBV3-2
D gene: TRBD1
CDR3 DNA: TGTGCCAGCAGCCGGGGACAGGGGAACACTGAAGCTTTCTTT
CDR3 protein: CASSRGQGNTEAFF

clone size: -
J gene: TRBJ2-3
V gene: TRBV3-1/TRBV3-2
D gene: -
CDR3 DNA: TGTGCCAGCAGCCAAGAGGCTAGCGAGAGCACAGATACGCAGTATTTT
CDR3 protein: CASSQEASESTDTQYF

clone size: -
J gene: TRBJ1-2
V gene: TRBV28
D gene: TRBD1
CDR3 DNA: TGTGCCAGCAGCTTCGGGGACAGGGGGCGAATCGGCTACACCTTC
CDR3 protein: CASSFGDRGRIGYTF

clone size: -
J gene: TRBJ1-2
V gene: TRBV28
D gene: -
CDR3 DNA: TGTGCTATAACAGGGAACCACCTAGGGTATGGCTACACCTTC
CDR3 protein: CAITGNHLGYGYTF

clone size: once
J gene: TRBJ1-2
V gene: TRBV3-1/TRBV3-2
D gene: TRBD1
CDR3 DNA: TGTGCCAGCAGCCTCAGACAGGGGGGAGGCTACACCTTC
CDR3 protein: CASSLRQGGGYTF

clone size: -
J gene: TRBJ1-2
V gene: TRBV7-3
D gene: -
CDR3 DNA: TGTGCCAGCAGCTTAGGTCCAGGGGCGGGTGGCTACACCTTC
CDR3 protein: CASSLGPGAGGYTF

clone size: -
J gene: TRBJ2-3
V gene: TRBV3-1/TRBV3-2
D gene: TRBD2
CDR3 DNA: TGTGCCAGCAGCCCCGAACGTACTAGCGGGAGGACAGATACGCAGTATTTT
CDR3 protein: CASSPERTSGRTDTQYF

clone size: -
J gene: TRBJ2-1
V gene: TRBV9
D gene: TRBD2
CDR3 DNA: TGTGCCAGCAGCCGACTAGCGGGACGTGTCTACAATGAGCAGTTCTTC
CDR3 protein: CASSRLAGRVYNEQFF

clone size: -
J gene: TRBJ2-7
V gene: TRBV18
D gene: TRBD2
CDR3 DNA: TGTGCCAGCTCACCATTTCCTGGGACTAGGTTCTACGAGCAGTACTTC
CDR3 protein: CASSPFPGTRFYEQYF

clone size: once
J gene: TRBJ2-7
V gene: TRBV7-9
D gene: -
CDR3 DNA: TGTGCCAGCACACAGGGAAGTTCGGACGAGCAGTACTTC
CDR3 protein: CASTQGSSDEQYF

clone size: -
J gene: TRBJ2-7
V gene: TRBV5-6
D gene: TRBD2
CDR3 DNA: TGTGCCAGCAGTTATCTAGCGGGGGAACTTCGCGAGCAGTACTTC
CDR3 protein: CASSYLAGELREQYF

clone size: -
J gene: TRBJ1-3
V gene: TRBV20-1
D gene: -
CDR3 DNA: TGCAGTGCTAGTCCCCCCCAGGGCCTCTCTGGAAACACCATATATTTT
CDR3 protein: CSASPPQGLSGNTIYF

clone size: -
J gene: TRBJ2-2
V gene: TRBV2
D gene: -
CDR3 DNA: TGTGCCAGCAGTGTCTCGCCACTTGTCACCGGGGAGCTGTTTTTT
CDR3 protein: CASSVSPLVTGELFF

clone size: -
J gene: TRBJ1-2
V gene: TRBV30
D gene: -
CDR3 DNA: TGTGCCTGGAGTGTACAGGTTGGCAGGGGCTATGGCTACACCTTC
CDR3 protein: CAWSVQVGRGYGYTF

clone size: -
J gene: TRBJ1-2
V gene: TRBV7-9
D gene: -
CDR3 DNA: TGTGCCAGCAGCAAAGATGGCGGTAACTATGGCTACACCTTC
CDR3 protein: CASSKDGGNYGYTF

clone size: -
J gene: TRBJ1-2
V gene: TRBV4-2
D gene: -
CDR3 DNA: TGTGCCAGCAGCCGCCGACAGGATACTGGCTACACCTTC
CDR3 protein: CASSRRQDTGYTF

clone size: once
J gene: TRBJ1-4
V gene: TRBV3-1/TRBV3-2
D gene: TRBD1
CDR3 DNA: TGTGCCAGCAGCCATCGGTACGACAGGGGTCTGTTTTTT
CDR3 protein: CASSHRYDRGLFF

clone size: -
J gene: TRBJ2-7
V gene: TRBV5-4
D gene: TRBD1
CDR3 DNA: TGTGCCAGCAGCCAAAGGGACAGGGCGACCTACGAGCAGTACTTC
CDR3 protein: CASSQRDRATYEQYF

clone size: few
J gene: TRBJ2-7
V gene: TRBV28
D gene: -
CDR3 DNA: TGTGCCAGCAGTTCACGTTGGGGGCAGCAGTCCTACGAGCAGTACTTC
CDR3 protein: CASSSRWGQQSYEQYF

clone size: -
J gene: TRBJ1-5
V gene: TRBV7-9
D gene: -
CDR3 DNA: TGTGCCAGCAGCCGAACAGGTGATCAGCCCCAGCATTTT
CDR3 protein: CASSRTGDQPQHF

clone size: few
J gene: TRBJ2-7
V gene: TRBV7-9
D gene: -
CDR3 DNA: TGTGCCAGCAGCGCCGGTAGCTCCTACGAGCAGTACTTC
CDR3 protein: CASSAGSSYEQYF

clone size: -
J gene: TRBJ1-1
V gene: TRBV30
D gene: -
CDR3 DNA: TGTGCCTGGAGTGTGGTAGTGAACACTGAAGCTTTCTTT
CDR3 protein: CAWSVVVNTEAFF